This TCR beta chain is drawn from a study of T cell changes during pregnancy in multiple sclerosis. Only in-frame clones appear in the TCRdb table, and some are missing; sequencing was by immunoSEQ multiplex PCR. The sample includes 60,000 or so clones, about 87% seen only once; the top ten take 0.89%. The TCR originated in a female donor in good health, enrolled as a control in a pregnancy study. The sequencing used peripheral blood, collected in the first trimester of pregnancy.

CDR3 DNA sequence: TGTGCCTGGAGTGTACAGGGGGGCACAGATACGCAGTATTTT. Protein: CAWSVQGGTDTQYF. The chain employs TRBV30 and TRBJ2-3, with 8 bases matching TRBD1. CDR3 size: 14 residues. Germline loops: CDR1 GTSNPN, CDR2 SVGIG (reference sequence). V shed 0 bases and J 1 base; nucleotides not matched to a gene: 0.